This entry is about one TCR beta chain. Using immunoSEQ multiplex PCR, the repertoire was profiled, and TCRdb retains in-frame clones only, with some absent. The data hold just under 65,000 clones, with around 86% observed a single time. This CDR3 comprises 13 residues. Deletions cut 5 bases from V and 4 bases from J, with 12 bases between. CDR1 is SGHVS, CDR2 FQNEAQ, per germline. The data originate from a study of OX40 agonist ivuxolimab in advanced cancers. Study-level information: Ivuxolimab, an antibody that agonizes OX40 (CD134), was administered to the patients.

The receptor's source is an adult with an advanced solid tumor such as melanoma, head and neck, liver or kidney cancer. The sequencing here drew on CD4+ or CD8+ T cells sorted from blood, taken in a trial of the OX40 agonist ivuxolimab. This chain links TRBV7-8 with TRBJ2-7; D is possibly TRBD2 (5 bases). CDR3 DNA sequence: TGTGCCAGCAGCCGCGTCGGGATGTACGAGCAGTACTTC. As protein: CASSRVGMYEQYF. The full variable domain, its missing parts supplied by reference TRBV7-8 and TRBJ2-7, is GAGVSQSPRYKVAKRGQDVALRCDPISGHVSLFWYQQALGQGPEFLTYFQNEAQLDKSGLPSDRFFAERPEGSVSTLKIQRTQQEDSAVYLCASSRVGMYEQYFGPGTRLTVT.